What follows are 20 T cell receptor beta chains derived from one specimen sequenced in a study of tumor-infiltrating lymphocytes in oesophageal squamous cell carcinoma (TCRdb year 2016). The library came from PCR. TCRdb lists the instrument as Illumina HiSeq 2000. The public reads were reprocessed in TCRdb via fastp at Q25 and MiXCR, keeping in-frame beta chains. All rows with the same CDR3 protein become a single entry with the most common DNA and genes. This sample comprises about 18,000 distinct CDR3 sequences, over 40% of them detected only once. The ten largest clones represent roughly a sixth of the sample. Sequenced input: normal esophageal tissue next to the tumor. The origin of the receptors is a female donor with esophageal squamous cell carcinoma.

This clonotype showed up just a few times. V gene TRBV12-3 or TRBV12-4 combines with J gene TRBJ2-5; D gene uncertain. The DNA end is more similar to TRBJ2-1, so the J call may be wrong. The CDR3 contains 16 residues. The CDR3 loop reads CASSPFPLCSYNEQFF. CDR3 nucleotide sequence: TGTGCCAGCAGCCCCTTCCCACTGTGCTCCTACAATGAGCAGTTCTTC.

This clonotype was seen ten or more times. J is TRBJ2-7 and V is TRBV7-2; no firm D call. Trimming removed 7 bases at V and 2 bases at J, with 12 bases between. The CDR3 has 13 residues. Germline V gene lookup returns CDR1 SGHTA and CDR2 FQGNSA. The chain's CDR3 is CASTRSRTYEQYF. The CDR3 DNA reads TGTGCCAGCACCCGATCAAGGACCTACGAGCAGTACTTC.

This clonotype was recorded a few times. A much more abundant neighbour one base away suggests this may be a read error. This chain uses TRBV4-1 with TRBJ2-7, with TRBD1 matching 8 bases. The ends lost 0 bases at V and 7 bases at J; junction bases unmatched: 14. The CDR3 spans 17 residues. Germline CDR1 MGHRA, CDR2 YSYEKL. CDR3 nucleotide sequence: TGCGCCAGCAGCCAAGATAGAAGCAGGGGGCTGGTCAATGAGCAGTACTTC. It translates to CASSQDRSRGLVNEQYF.

The rearrangement uses TRBV12-3 or TRBV12-4 and TRBJ1-6; 7 nucleotides agree with TRBD1. The assigned J gene may be wrong: the sequence end matches TRBJ2-6 better. The CDR3 totals 18 residues. The CDR3 DNA sequence: TGTGCCAGCAGTTTAGGAGGGGGCCCTAGGTCTGGGGCCAACGTCCTGACTTTC. It encodes CASSLGGGPRSGANVLTF.

Only a few counts were recorded for this clonotype. This rearrangement joins TRBV14 to TRBJ2-3; TRBD2 might be the D (6 bases). The germline V and J ends were trimmed by 2 bases and 0 bases, with 9 bases remaining between them. CDR1 and CDR2 from the germline V gene are SGHDN and FVKESK. CDR3 length equals 15 residues. As DNA, the CDR3 is TGTGCCAGCAGCCAAAGACTAGGTAGCACAGATACGCAGTATTTT. It yields the protein CASSQRLGSTDTQYF.

This chain links TRBV10-1 with TRBJ2-7, with D perhaps TRBD1 (6 bases). TRBJ2-1 matches the DNA end more closely, so the J call is doubtful. In germline, CDR1 is WNHNN, CDR2 SYGVQD (reference sequence). This CDR3 has 12 residues. Here the CDR3 reads CASSDRGNEQFF. The CDR3 DNA follows: TGCGCCAGCAGTGACAGGGGCAATGAGCAGTTCTTC.

This clonotype was detected once. The chain uses TRBV7-9 and TRBJ2-3; 8 bases agree with TRBD2. The J call may be wrong; the DNA end is better matched by TRBJ2-7. Germline assignment: CDR1 SEHNR and CDR2 FQNEAQ (reference sequence). The CDR3 is 14 residues long. The CDR3, as DNA: TGTGCCAGCAGCTTACAAGCGGGAGTCTACGAGCAGTACTTC. Amino acid sequence: CASSLQAGVYEQYF.

This clonotype was seen more than once but under ten times. This rearrangement joins TRBV19 to TRBJ2-1, with D unclear. Per germline, CDR1 LNHDA and CDR2 SQIVND (reference sequence). Between the trimmed V and J ends, which lost 4 bases and 3 bases, there was a span of 10 bases. CDR3 size: 14 residues. For the CDR3, the DNA is TGTGCCAGTAGTACCCGGACGGACTACAATGAGCAGTTCTTC. Amino acid sequence: CASSTRTDYNEQFF.

This clonotype was seen a few times. The DNA is omitted, as the CDR3 cannot be located on it reliably, and the CDR3 follows TCRdb's listing. The CDR3 loop is CAIKRRRGGIRLWLHLRF. The chain uses TRBV10-3 and TRBJ2-6; the D call in the table, TRBD1, was not verified against the DNA. CDR1 ENHRY and CDR2 SYGVKD come from the germline V gene. Including both end residues, the CDR3 is 18 amino acids long.

This clonotype was detected a few times. J is TRBJ2-6 and V is TRBV7-2, with D perhaps TRBD2 (5 bases). Per germline, CDR1 SGHTA and CDR2 FQGNSA. Trimming pared 3 bases from V and 0 bases from J, leaving 9 bases between. This CDR3 comprises 16 residues. CDR3: CASSFGVSSGANVLTF. The CDR3 DNA sequence: TGTGCCAGCAGCTTCGGGGTTAGCTCTGGGGCCAACGTCCTGACTTTC.

This clonotype was counted a few times. The chain links TRBV18 to TRBJ1-1; D might be TRBD1 (6 bases). The CDR3 consists of 16 residues. The V gene's germline CDR1 is KGHSH and CDR2 LQKENI. The V end lost 3 bases, the J end lost 2 bases, and 16 bases lay between the germline ends. CDR3 nucleotide sequence: TGTGCCAGCTCACCGGGGGGCCCTCTTGTTAACACTGAAGCTTTCTTT. Amino acid sequence: CASSPGGPLVNTEAFF.

The table lists this clonotype with many counts. The V gene is TRBV6-1, the J gene TRBJ1-2, with TRBD1 matching 8 bases. Per the germline V gene, CDR1 is MNHNS and CDR2 is SASEGT. The CDR3 loop spans 13 amino acids. V trimming: 6 bases; J trimming: 7 bases; junction bases outside the gene matches: 7. CDR3 in amino acids: CASREDRERGYTF. CDR3 in DNA: TGTGCCAGCAGGGAGGACAGGGAGCGTGGCTACACCTTC.

There are a few counts of this clonotype. The genes are TRBV20-1 and TRBJ2-4; 7 positions match TRBD1. Germline trimming cut 2 bases from V and 0 bases from J; bases unmatched to any gene: 10. Germline CDR1 and CDR2: DFQATT and SNEGSKA (reference sequence). This CDR3 region has 17 residues. This CDR3 is CSARHTDRVLAKNIQYF. The CDR3 DNA follows: TGCAGTGCTAGACACACAGACAGGGTCCTAGCCAAAAACATTCAGTACTTC.

The chain employs TRBV27 and TRBJ2-1; 11 nucleotides agree with TRBD2. Germline-derived CDR1 and CDR2 are MNHEY and SMNVEV (reference sequence). With V trimmed by 10 bases and J by 5 bases, 7 bases remained unmatched. The CDR3 length is 14 residues. CDR3 in DNA: TGTGCCACCTACCTAGCGGGGGGTGACAATGAGCAGTTCTTC. Its protein is CATYLAGGDNEQFF.

About this clonotype itself: This may arise from a read error, as a much more abundant clone is one base away. This rearrangement joins TRBV12-3 or TRBV12-4 to TRBJ2-7; either TRBD1 or TRBD2 may fit D (5 bases each). The J call is in doubt because the DNA end fits TRBJ2-4 better. There are 13 residues in the CDR3. CDR3 protein: CASLQSGPNIQYF. Here the CDR3 DNA reads TGTGCCAGCCTCCAATCGGGGCCGAACATTCAGTACTTC.

On this clonotype itself: A junction boundary mismatches the germline segment, possibly from a read error. The rearrangement joins TRBV4-2 to TRBJ2-4, with 8 bases that match TRBD1. Germline V gene data show CDR1 as LGHNA and CDR2 as YNFKEQ. The CDR3 is 14 residues long. This CDR3 reads CASSRGQGDSPLHF. The CDR3 DNA sequence: TGTGCCAGCAGCCGAGGACAGGGTGATTCACCCCTCCACTTC.

About this clonotype itself: This CDR3 fails to terminate in the conserved phenylalanine or tryptophan, so it likely reflects a read error. The DNA is omitted, as the CDR3 cannot be located on it reliably, and the CDR3 follows TCRdb's listing. The rearrangement joins TRBV27 to TRBJ2-5; the table's D gene call, TRBD1, was not cross checked with the DNA. From germline, CDR1 is MNHEY and CDR2 SMNVEV (reference sequence). The CDR3 is 17 residues long, counting both termini. CDR3: CASSSKGTGGRSYTFGS.

This chain joins TRBV11-2 and TRBJ2-3; D is possibly TRBD1 (6 bases). From germline, CDR1 is SGHAT and CDR2 FQNNGV. This CDR3 spans 16 amino acids. V lost 4 bases, J lost 4 bases, and 18 bases lay in between. As DNA, the CDR3 is TGTGCCAGCAGCTGGAAACAGGGTTTTCTCCCAGATACGCAGTATTTT. Translating gives CASSWKQGFLPDTQYF.

This clonotype has at least ten counts. A single base separates this from a much larger clone, so it may be a read error. This chain uses TRBV7-9 with TRBJ2-1, with a tentative D call TRBD1 (5 bases). The J call is doubtful: the DNA matches TRBJ2-7 better. The CDR3 spans 14 residues. Germline CDR1 is SEHNR and CDR2 is FQNEAQ (reference sequence). The CDR3 bases are TGTGCCAGCAGCCCACAGACAGCGCCGAATGAGCAGTACTTC. Its protein product is CASSPQTAPNEQYF.

The table lists this clonotype with many counts. The CDR3 here is CASRLEGYSYEQYF. The CDR3 DNA reads TGTGCCAGCAGGCTGGAGGGTTATTCCTACGAGCAGTACTTC. The V gene is TRBV2, the J gene TRBJ2-4, with TRBD2 as a possible D gene (6 bases). With the DNA end fitting TRBJ2-7 better, the J assignment may be wrong. Germline-derived CDR1 and CDR2 are SNHLY and FYNNEI. There are 14 residues in the CDR3.